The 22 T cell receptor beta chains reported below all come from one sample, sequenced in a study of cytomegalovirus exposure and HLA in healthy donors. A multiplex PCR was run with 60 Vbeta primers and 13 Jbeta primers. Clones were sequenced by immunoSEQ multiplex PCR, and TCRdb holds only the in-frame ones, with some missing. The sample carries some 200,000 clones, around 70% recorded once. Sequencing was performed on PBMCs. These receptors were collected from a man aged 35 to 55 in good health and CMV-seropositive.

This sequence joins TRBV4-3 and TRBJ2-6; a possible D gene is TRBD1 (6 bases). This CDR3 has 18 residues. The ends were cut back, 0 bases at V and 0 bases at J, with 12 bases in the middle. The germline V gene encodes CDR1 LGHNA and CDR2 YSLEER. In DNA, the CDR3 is TGCGCCAGCAGCCAAGATAGCCAGGGGATCTCTGGGGCCAACGTCCTGACTTTC. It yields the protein CASSQDSQGISGANVLTF.

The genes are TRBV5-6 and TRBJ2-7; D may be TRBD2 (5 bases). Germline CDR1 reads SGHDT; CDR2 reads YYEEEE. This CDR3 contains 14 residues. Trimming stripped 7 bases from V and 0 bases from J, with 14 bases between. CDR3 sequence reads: CASGLGLFSYEQYF. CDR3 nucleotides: TGTGCCAGCGGCCTAGGACTCTTCTCCTACGAGCAGTACTTC.

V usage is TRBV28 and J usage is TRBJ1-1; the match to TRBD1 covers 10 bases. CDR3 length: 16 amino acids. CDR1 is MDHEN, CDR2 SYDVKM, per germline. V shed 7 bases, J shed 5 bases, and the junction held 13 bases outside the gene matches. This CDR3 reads CASTSPSGDRGTEAFF. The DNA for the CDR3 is TGTGCCAGCACTTCTCCCTCCGGGGACAGGGGTACTGAAGCTTTCTTT.

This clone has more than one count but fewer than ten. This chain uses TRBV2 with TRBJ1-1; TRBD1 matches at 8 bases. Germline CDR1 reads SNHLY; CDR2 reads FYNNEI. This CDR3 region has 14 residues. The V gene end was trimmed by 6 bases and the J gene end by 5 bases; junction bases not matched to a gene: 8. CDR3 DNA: TGTGCCAGCAGGGAACAGGGGGTGCCGACTGAAGCTTTCTTT. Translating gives CASREQGVPTEAFF.

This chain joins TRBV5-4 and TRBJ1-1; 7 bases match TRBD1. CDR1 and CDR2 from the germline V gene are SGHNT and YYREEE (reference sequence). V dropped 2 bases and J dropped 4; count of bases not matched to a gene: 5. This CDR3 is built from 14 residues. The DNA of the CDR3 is TGTGCCAGCAGCTTCGGACAGGCGGCCACTGAAGCTTTCTTT. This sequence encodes CASSFGQAATEAFF.

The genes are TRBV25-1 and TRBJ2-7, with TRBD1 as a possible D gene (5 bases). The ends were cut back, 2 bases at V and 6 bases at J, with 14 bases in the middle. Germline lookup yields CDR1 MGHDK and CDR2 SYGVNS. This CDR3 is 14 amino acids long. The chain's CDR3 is CASSETGTPSEQYF. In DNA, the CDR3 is TGTGCCAGCAGTGAAACAGGAACTCCCAGCGAGCAGTACTTC.

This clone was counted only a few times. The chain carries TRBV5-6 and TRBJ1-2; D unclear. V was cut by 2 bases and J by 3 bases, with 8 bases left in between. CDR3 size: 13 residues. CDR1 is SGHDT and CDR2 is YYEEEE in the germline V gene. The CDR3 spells CASSFPGDYGYTF. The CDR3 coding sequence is TGTGCCAGCAGCTTCCCGGGAGACTATGGCTACACCTTC.

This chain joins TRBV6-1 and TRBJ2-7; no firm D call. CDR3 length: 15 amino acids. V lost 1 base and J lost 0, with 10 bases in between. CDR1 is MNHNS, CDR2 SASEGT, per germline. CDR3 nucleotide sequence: TGTGCCAGCAGTGAAGGACCCGGGTTCTCCTACGAGCAGTACTTC. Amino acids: CASSEGPGFSYEQYF.

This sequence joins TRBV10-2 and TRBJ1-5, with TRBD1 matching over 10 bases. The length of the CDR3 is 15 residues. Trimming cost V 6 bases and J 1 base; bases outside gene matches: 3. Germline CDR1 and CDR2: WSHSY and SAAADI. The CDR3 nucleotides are TGCGCCAGCAGCGGACAGGGGGAAAGCAATCAGCCCCAGCATTTT. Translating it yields CASSGQGESNQPQHF.

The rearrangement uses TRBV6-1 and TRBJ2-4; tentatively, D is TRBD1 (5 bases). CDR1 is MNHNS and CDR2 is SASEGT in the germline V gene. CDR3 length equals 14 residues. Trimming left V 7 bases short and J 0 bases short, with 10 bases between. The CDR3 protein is CASILTGAKNIQYF. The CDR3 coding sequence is TGTGCCAGCATCCTAACAGGAGCCAAAAACATTCAGTACTTC.

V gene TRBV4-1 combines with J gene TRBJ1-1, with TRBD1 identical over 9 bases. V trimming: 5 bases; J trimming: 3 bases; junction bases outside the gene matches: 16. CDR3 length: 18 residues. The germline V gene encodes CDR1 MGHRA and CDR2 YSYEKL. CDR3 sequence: CASSARSPETGGHTEAFF. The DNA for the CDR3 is TGCGCCAGCAGCGCAAGATCACCGGAAACAGGGGGCCACACTGAAGCTTTCTTT.

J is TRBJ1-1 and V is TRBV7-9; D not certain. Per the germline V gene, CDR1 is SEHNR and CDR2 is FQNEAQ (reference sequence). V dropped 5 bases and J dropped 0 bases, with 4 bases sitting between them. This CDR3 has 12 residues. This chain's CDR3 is CASSIMNTEAFF. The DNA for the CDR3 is TGTGCCAGCAGCATTATGAACACTGAAGCTTTCTTT. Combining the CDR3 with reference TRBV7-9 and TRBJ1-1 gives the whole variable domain DTGVSQNPRHKITKRGQNVTFRCDPISEHNRLYWYRQTLGQGPEFLTYFQNEAQLEKSRLLSDRFSAERPKGSFSTLEIQRTEQGDSAMYLCASSIMNTEAFFGQGTRLTVV.

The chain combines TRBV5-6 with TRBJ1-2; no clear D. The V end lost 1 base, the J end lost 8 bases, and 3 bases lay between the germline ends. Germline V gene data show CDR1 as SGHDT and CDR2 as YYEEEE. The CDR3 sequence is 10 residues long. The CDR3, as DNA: TGTGCCAGCAGCTTGTCAGGCTACACCTTC. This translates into CASSLSGYTF.

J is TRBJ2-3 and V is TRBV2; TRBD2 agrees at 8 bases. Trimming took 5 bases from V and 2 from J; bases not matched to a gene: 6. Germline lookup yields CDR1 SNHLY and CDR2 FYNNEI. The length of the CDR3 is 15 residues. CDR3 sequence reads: CASSLGRGATDTQYF. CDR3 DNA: TGTGCCAGCAGTCTCGGGCGGGGGGCCACAGATACGCAGTATTTT.

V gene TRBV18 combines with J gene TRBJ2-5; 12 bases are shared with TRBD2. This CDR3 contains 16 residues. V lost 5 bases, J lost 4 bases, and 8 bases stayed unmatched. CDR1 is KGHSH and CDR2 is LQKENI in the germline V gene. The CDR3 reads CASSSRTSGAGETQYF. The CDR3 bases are TGTGCCAGCTCATCGCGGACTAGCGGGGCGGGAGAGACCCAGTACTTC. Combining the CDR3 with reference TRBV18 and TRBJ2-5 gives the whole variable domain NAGVMQNPRHLVRRRGQEARLRCSPMKGHSHVYWYRQLPEEGLKFMVYLQKENIIDESGMPKERFSAEFPKEGPSILRIQQVVRGDSAAYFCASSSRTSGAGETQYFGPGTRLLVL.

The CDR3 is CASKEGPGELFF. The DNA for the CDR3 is TGTGCCAGCAAGGAGGGCCCCGGGGAGCTGTTTTTT. The chain couples TRBV2 to TRBJ2-2, with D tentatively TRBD2 (6 bases). In germline, CDR1 is SNHLY, CDR2 FYNNEI. The CDR3 spans 12 residues. V dropped 7 bases and J dropped 6 bases, with 9 bases sitting between them. Filled out from reference TRBV2 and TRBJ2-2, the complete variable domain reads EPEVTQTPSHQVTQMGQEVILRCVPISNHLYFYWYRQILGQKVEFLVSFYNNEISEKSEIFDDQFSVERPDGSNFTLKIRSTKLEDSAMYFCASKEGPGELFFGEGSRLTVL.

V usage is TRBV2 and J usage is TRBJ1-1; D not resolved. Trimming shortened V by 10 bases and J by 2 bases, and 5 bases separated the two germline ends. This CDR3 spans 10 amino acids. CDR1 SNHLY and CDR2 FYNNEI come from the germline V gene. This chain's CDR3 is CATRNTEAFF. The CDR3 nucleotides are TGTGCCACCCGTAACACTGAAGCTTTCTTT.

The CDR3 DNA follows: TGTGCCATCAGTGAGGGGTCGGGGACAAGGGGAAACACCATATATTTT. Amino acids: CAISEGSGTRGNTIYF. This chain uses TRBV10-3 with TRBJ1-3; the D gene is possibly TRBD1 (6 bases). Trimming took 2 bases from V and 4 from J, leaving 15 bases between them. The length of the CDR3 is 16 residues. The germline V gene has CDR1 ENHRY and CDR2 SYGVKD.

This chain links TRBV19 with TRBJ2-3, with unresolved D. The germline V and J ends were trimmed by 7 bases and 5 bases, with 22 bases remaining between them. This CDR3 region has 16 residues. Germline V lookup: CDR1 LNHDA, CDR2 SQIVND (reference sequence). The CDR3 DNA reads TGTGCCAGTAATCATCCCCGAGGCCACGATGGAGATACGCAGTATTTT. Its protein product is CASNHPRGHDGDTQYF.

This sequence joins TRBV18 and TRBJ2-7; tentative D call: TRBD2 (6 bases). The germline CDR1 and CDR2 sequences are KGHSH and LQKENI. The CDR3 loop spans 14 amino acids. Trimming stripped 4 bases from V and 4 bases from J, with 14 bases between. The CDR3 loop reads CASSRGRGGYEQYF. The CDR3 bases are TGTGCCAGCTCACGGGGACGGGGAGGTTACGAGCAGTACTTC. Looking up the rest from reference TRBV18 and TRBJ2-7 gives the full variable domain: NAGVMQNPRHLVRRRGQEARLRCSPMKGHSHVYWYRQLPEEGLKFMVYLQKENIIDESGMPKERFSAEFPKEGPSILRIQQVVRGDSAAYFCASSRGRGGYEQYFGPGTRLTVT.

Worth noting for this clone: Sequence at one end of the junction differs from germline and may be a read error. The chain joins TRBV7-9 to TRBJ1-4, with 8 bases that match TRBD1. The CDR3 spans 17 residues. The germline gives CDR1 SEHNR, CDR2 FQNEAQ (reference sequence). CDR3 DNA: TGTTCCAGCAGCACTAACAGGGGGGCTGCAACTAATGAAAAACTGTTTTTT. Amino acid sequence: CSSSTNRGAATNEKLFF. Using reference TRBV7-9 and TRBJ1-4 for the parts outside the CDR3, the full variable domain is DTGVSQNPRHKITKRGQNVTFRCDPISEHNRLYWYRQTLGQGPEFLTYFQNEAQLEKSRLLSDRFSAERPKGSFSTLEIQRTEQGDSAMYLCSSSTNRGAATNEKLFFGSGTQLSVL.

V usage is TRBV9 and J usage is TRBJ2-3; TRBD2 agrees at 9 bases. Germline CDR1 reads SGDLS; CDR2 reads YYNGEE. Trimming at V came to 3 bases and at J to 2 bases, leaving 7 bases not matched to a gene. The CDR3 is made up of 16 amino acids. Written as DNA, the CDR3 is TGTGCCAGCAGCGCTTCACGCGGGGGGGCCACAGATACGCAGTATTTT. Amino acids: CASSASRGGATDTQYF.